Below, 28 T cell receptor beta chains from the same sample are listed, as sequenced in a study of shared clonotypes between healthy human individuals. CD8 cells regarded as naive lacked CD45RO, were positively chosen for CCR7, and omitted terminally differentiated effector memory CD45RA+ cells. Libraries were prepared by immunoSEQ multiplex PCR; TCRdb keeps only in-frame clonotypes and omits some of them. The sample carries around 1.9 million clones, just over 90% recorded once. The sequencing input was naive CD8+ T cells from PBMCs. The receptor source for this set is a young man in good health. Some clones in this sample may be carry-over from other donors' samples.

The chain is built from TRBV29-1 and TRBJ2-1; D possibly matches TRBD1 or TRBD2 (6 bases each). Trimming took 3 bases from V and 7 from J, leaving 19 bases between them. Germline CDR1 SQVTM, CDR2 ANQGSEA. The CDR3 sequence is 15 residues long. CDR3 protein: CSVEGGRWTFNEQFF. As DNA, the CDR3 is TGCAGCGTTGAGGGGGGCAGGTGGACGTTTAATGAGCAGTTCTTC.

The V and J genes are TRBV27 and TRBJ2-7; the D gene is possibly TRBD2 (5 bases). This CDR3 is 14 amino acids long. Germline V gene sequence: CDR1 MNHEY, CDR2 SMNVEV (reference sequence). V gave up 2 bases and J gave up 7 bases, with 15 bases separating them. The CDR3 loop reads CASSLHDYVEEQYF. CDR3 nucleotide sequence: TGTGCCAGCAGTTTACATGACTATGTTGAAGAGCAGTACTTC.

The chain joins TRBV7-9 to TRBJ2-7; D may match TRBD1 or TRBD2 (5 bases each). Germline values: CDR1 SEHNR, CDR2 FQNEAQ (reference sequence). The CDR3 spans 14 residues. V was trimmed by 5 bases and J by 2 bases, leaving 13 bases between them. CDR3 in amino acids: CASSDGDDAYEQYF. CDR3 bases: TGTGCCAGCAGCGACGGGGACGACGCCTACGAGCAGTACTTC.

The chain links TRBV5-4 to TRBJ2-2, with TRBD1 identical over 10 bases. This CDR3 contains 15 residues. Germline lookup yields CDR1 SGHNT and CDR2 YYREEE (reference sequence). V shed 5 bases and J 6 bases; nucleotides not matched to a gene: 7. The chain's CDR3 is CASRRQGASAGELFF. The DNA for the CDR3 is TGTGCCAGCAGACGACAGGGGGCATCGGCCGGGGAGCTGTTTTTT.

The V gene is TRBV4-3, the J gene TRBJ2-1; D is uncertain. The CDR3 runs 15 residues. Deletions cut 0 bases from V and 4 bases from J, with 10 bases between. The germline CDR1 and CDR2 sequences are LGHNA and YSLEER. The CDR3 here is CASSQDSSAYNEQFF. As DNA, the CDR3 is TGCGCCAGCAGCCAAGACTCGAGCGCATACAATGAGCAGTTCTTC.

CDR3 in amino acids: CSVRDSILYYGYTF. Here the CDR3 DNA reads TGCAGCGTCCGGGACAGCATACTCTACTATGGCTACACCTTC. The chain recombines TRBV29-1 with TRBJ1-2; 7 bases match TRBD1. This CDR3 has 14 residues. From germline, CDR1 is SQVTM and CDR2 ANQGSEA. J was trimmed by 3 bases and V by 6 bases; bases with no gene match: 10.

As concerns this clone: The same CDR3 arises from other DNA sequences in this sample as well. This chain uses TRBV9 with TRBJ2-3; possibly TRBD2 for D (6 bases). CDR3 length: 15 amino acids. Trimming removed 2 bases at V and 2 bases at J, with 12 bases between. Germline V gives CDR1 SGDLS, CDR2 YYNGEE. The CDR3 DNA sequence: TGTGCCAGCAGCGTCTTTGGAGGGTCCACAGATACGCAGTATTTT. Amino acid sequence: CASSVFGGSTDTQYF.

J is TRBJ2-5 and V is TRBV7-8; 10 bases fit TRBD2. Trimming cost V 3 bases and J 5 bases; bases outside gene matches: 9. Looked up from germline, CDR1 is SGHVS and CDR2 is FQNEAQ. The CDR3 totals 16 residues. CDR3 DNA sequence: TGTGCCAGCAGCTTTATGTCTAGCGGGAGTTCGGAGACCCAGTACTTC. Its translation: CASSFMSSGSSETQYF.

The V gene is TRBV27, the J gene TRBJ2-7; 8 bases fit TRBD2. The CDR3 covers 16 residues. Trimming took 2 bases from V and 5 from J; bases not matched to a gene: 11. CDR1 and CDR2 (germline): MNHEY, SMNVEV (reference sequence). The CDR3 nucleotides read TGTGCCAGCAGTTTAAGCCCCGGGACTAGTCTCAACGAGCAGTACTTC. Protein: CASSLSPGTSLNEQYF.

J is TRBJ2-1 and V is TRBV28; 12 bases fit TRBD2. V trimming: 2 bases; J trimming: 6 bases; junction bases outside the gene matches: 5. Germline V gene lookup returns CDR1 MDHEN and CDR2 SYDVKM. This CDR3 has 16 amino acids. The DNA for the CDR3 is TGTGCCAGCAGTTTAGGGCTAGCGGGAGGGTTCAATGAGCAGTTCTTC. Translation: CASSLGLAGGFNEQFF. The variable domain in full, with the rest retrieved from reference TRBV28 and TRBJ2-1, is DVKVTQSSRYLVKRTGEKVFLECVQDMDHENMFWYRQDPGLGLRLIYFSYDVKMKEKGDIPEGYSVSREKKERFSLILESASTNQTSMYLCASSLGLAGGFNEQFFGPGTRLTVL.

This clone has a single count. The chain couples TRBV6-5 to TRBJ2-1, with 7 bases fitting TRBD2. After removal of 4 bases from V and 3 bases from J, the junction contained 3 bases not matched to a gene. CDR3 length: 14 residues. Germline V gene data show CDR1 as MNHEY and CDR2 as SVGAGI. Here the CDR3 DNA reads TGTGCCAGCAGTTCGGGAGGCCTCTACAATGAGCAGTTCTTC. It translates to CASSSGGLYNEQFF.

The rearrangement links TRBV19 to TRBJ2-3, with D perhaps TRBD1 (6 bases). The germline V gene has CDR1 LNHDA and CDR2 SQIVND (reference sequence). The CDR3 runs to 15 residues. The ends were cut back, 2 bases at V and 2 bases at J, with 11 bases in the middle. CDR3: CASSIQGFSTDTQYF. In DNA, the CDR3 is TGTGCCAGTAGTATACAGGGGTTCTCCACAGATACGCAGTATTTT.

The genes are TRBV7-9 and TRBJ2-7; no clear D. With 7 bases removed from V and 0 bases from J, the gap between germline ends came to 4 bases. The CDR3 loop spans 11 amino acids. Per germline, CDR1 SEHNR and CDR2 FQNEAQ (reference sequence). CDR3 protein: CASTYSYEQYF. DNA of the CDR3: TGTGCCAGCACCTACTCCTACGAGCAGTACTTC. Drawing the rest from reference TRBV7-9 and TRBJ2-7, the complete variable domain is DTGVSQNPRHKITKRGQNVTFRCDPISEHNRLYWYRQTLGQGPEFLTYFQNEAQLEKSRLLSDRFSAERPKGSFSTLEIQRTEQGDSAMYLCASTYSYEQYFGPGTRLTVT.

V gene TRBV7-8 combines with J gene TRBJ2-7; 14 bases align to TRBD2. The CDR3 extends over 19 amino acids. CDR1 is SGHVS, CDR2 FQNEAQ, per germline. Unmatched junction bases numbered 14, after V lost 3 bases and J lost 4 bases. The CDR3 DNA reads TGTGCCAGCAGCTTCCCCGGACTAGCGGGAGGACTTACTAGGTACGAGCAGTACTTC. Translated: CASSFPGLAGGLTRYEQYF.

In DNA, the CDR3 is TGTGCCAGCTCACCGGGACACCCAGAGACCCAGTACTTC. Its protein product is CASSPGHPETQYF. The rearrangement uses TRBV18 and TRBJ2-5; D is perhaps TRBD1 (6 bases). The V and J ends lost 3 bases and 4 bases respectively, with 9 bases between them. The CDR3 has 13 residues. The germline gives CDR1 KGHSH, CDR2 LQKENI. The full variable domain, in which reference TRBV18 and TRBJ2-5 provide the parts outside the CDR3, is NAGVMQNPRHLVRRRGQEARLRCSPMKGHSHVYWYRQLPEEGLKFMVYLQKENIIDESGMPKERFSAEFPKEGPSILRIQQVVRGDSAAYFCASSPGHPETQYFGPGTRLLVL.

J is TRBJ1-4 and V is TRBV6-5, with TRBD1 as a possible D gene (6 bases). The CDR3 has 15 amino acids. Trimming removed 4 bases at V and 6 bases at J, with 15 bases between. CDR1 and CDR2 (germline): MNHEY, SVGAGI. The CDR3 sequence is CASSLVAGVYEKLFF. As DNA, the CDR3 is TGTGCCAGCAGTTTGGTGGCAGGGGTATATGAAAAACTGTTTTTT.

The J gene is TRBJ2-7, the V gene TRBV5-6; D call uncertain. CDR1 and CDR2 from the germline V gene are SGHDT and YYEEEE. The CDR3 sequence is 12 residues long. With 1 base removed from V and 7 bases from J, the gap between germline ends came to 9 bases. For the CDR3, the DNA is TGTGCCAGCAGCTTGACCGGGCGGGAGCAGTACTTC. It encodes CASSLTGREQYF.

Concerning this clone itself: The same CDR3 arises from other DNA sequences in this sample as well. The chain combines TRBV7-2 with TRBJ2-7, with 8 bases identical to TRBD1. Trimming cost V 5 bases and J 4 bases; bases outside gene matches: 4. Germline V CDR1 and CDR2: SGHTA, FQGNSA. The CDR3 totals 13 residues. CDR3 residues: CASSLGTGYEQYF. In DNA form, the CDR3 reads TGTGCCAGCAGCCTTGGGACAGGTTACGAGCAGTACTTC.

The rearrangement joins TRBV4-3 to TRBJ1-2; no firm D call. The germline V gene encodes CDR1 LGHNA and CDR2 YSLEER. Trimming pared 0 bases from V and 3 bases from J, leaving 14 bases between. This CDR3 comprises 16 residues. The CDR3 coding sequence is TGCGCCAGCAGCCAAGATTCCGGCGCAGGACACTATGGCTACACCTTC. It encodes CASSQDSGAGHYGYTF.

This clone was counted a few times. V usage is TRBV28 and J usage is TRBJ2-5; D possibly corresponds to TRBD2 (5 bases). Germline V lookup: CDR1 MDHEN, CDR2 SYDVKM. CDR3 size: 13 residues. Trimming stripped 1 base from V and 7 bases from J, with 10 bases between. The CDR3 DNA follows: TGTGCCAGCAGTTTATCTTCCCGGGGGACCCAGTACTTC. This translates into CASSLSSRGTQYF. The full variable domain, in which reference TRBV28 and TRBJ2-5 provide the parts outside the CDR3, is DVKVTQSSRYLVKRTGEKVFLECVQDMDHENMFWYRQDPGLGLRLIYFSYDVKMKEKGDIPEGYSVSREKKERFSLILESASTNQTSMYLCASSLSSRGTQYFGPGTRLLVL.

The chain couples TRBV28 to TRBJ2-3; the D gene is possibly TRBD2 (5 bases). The germline V gene encodes CDR1 MDHEN and CDR2 SYDVKM. The CDR3 consists of 18 residues. V was trimmed by 3 bases and J by 2 bases, leaving 21 bases between them. CDR3 region: CASSLVETTGLITDTQYF. Written as DNA, the CDR3 is TGTGCCAGCAGTTTGGTGGAGACTACCGGTCTTATCACAGATACGCAGTATTTT.

The CDR3 region has the DNA TGTGCCTCGACCCGGGACAGGGGCACAGATACGCAGTATTTT. Amino acids: CASTRDRGTDTQYF. The rearrangement joins TRBV6-1 to TRBJ2-3; TRBD1 aligns across 9 bases. Germline CDR1 reads MNHNS; CDR2 reads SASEGT. The CDR3 contains 14 residues. Trimming removed 11 bases from V and 1 base from J; junction bases left unmatched: 7.

To note about this clone: The sample holds other DNA sequences that translate to the same CDR3. The chain links TRBV7-9 to TRBJ2-7; D is perhaps TRBD1 or TRBD2 (5 bases each). The V end was cut by 4 bases, the J end by 2 bases, with 9 bases between. Germline V lookup: CDR1 SEHNR, CDR2 FQNEAQ (reference sequence). The CDR3 length is 13 residues. DNA for the CDR3: TGTGCCAGCAGCTCCGGGACCACCTACGAGCAGTACTTC. Translated, it gives CASSSGTTYEQYF.

The chain uses TRBV25-1 and TRBJ1-1, with D perhaps TRBD1 (5 bases). V was cut by 6 bases and J by 11 bases, with 13 bases left in between. The CDR3 runs to 11 residues. Germline values: CDR1 MGHDK, CDR2 SYGVNS. Written as DNA, the CDR3 is TGTGCCAGCAGGGAGGGACTCACCGCTTTCTTT. This codes for CASREGLTAFF.

The chain couples TRBV15 to TRBJ1-1; D is uncertain. The CDR3 totals 14 residues. V was cut by 3 bases and J by 4 bases, with 12 bases left in between. Germline loops: CDR1 LNHNV, CDR2 YYDKDF (reference sequence). The CDR3 loop reads CATSRKMEGTEAFF. CDR3 nucleotide sequence: TGTGCCACCAGCAGGAAAATGGAGGGCACTGAAGCTTTCTTT.

This clone was recorded once. Other DNA sequences within the sample encode an identical CDR3. The chain recombines TRBV7-9 with TRBJ2-5; TRBD1 or TRBD2 may be the D gene (7 bases each). From germline, CDR1 is SEHNR and CDR2 FQNEAQ (reference sequence). CDR3 length: 14 amino acids. The V gene lost 5 bases and the J gene lost 5 bases, with 15 bases spanning the gap. CDR3 DNA sequence: TGTGCCAGCAGCCCTCAGGGAGGGGGCGAGACCCAGTACTTC. Its protein product is CASSPQGGGETQYF.

The V gene is TRBV11-3, the J gene TRBJ2-3, with D maybe TRBD2 (6 bases). The CDR3 loop spans 15 amino acids. Germline-derived CDR1 and CDR2 are SGHNT and YENEEA. Trimming removed 4 bases at V and 6 bases at J, with 17 bases between. CDR3 nucleotide sequence: TGTGCCAGCAGCTCCGGACGACTAGAGATCGATACGCAGTATTTT. Translated: CASSSGRLEIDTQYF.

This chain's CDR3 is CATSSRQGDTGELFF. As DNA, the CDR3 is TGTGCCACCAGCTCCCGACAGGGGGACACCGGGGAGCTGTTTTTT. The chain uses TRBV15 and TRBJ2-2; TRBD1 matches 9 bases. V gave up 5 bases and J gave up 3 bases; unmatched junction bases: 4. Germline lookup yields CDR1 LNHNV and CDR2 YYDKDF (reference sequence). This CDR3 comprises 15 residues.